The 12 T cell receptor beta chains reported below all come from one sample, sequenced in a study of molecular identifiers for immune sequencing clone quantification. TCRdb called the PCR reads again in MiXCR, with one record for every CDR3 protein. The sample holds 300,000 to 400,000 distinct CDR3 sequences; roughly 24% are singletons and the top ten take around 0.76%. Sequencing was done on a sample of naive CD8+ T cells from blood, with Jurkat cell RNA spiked in. The subset denotes: FACS-sorted CD8+CD4-CCR7+CD45RA+ naive T cells. These receptors originate from a human donor in good health. Some libraries in this study had Jurkat cell RNA spiked in.

This clonotype came up a few times. The V and J genes are TRBV7-9 and TRBJ2-7, with unresolved D. This CDR3 has 12 amino acids. The V gene's germline CDR1 is SEHNR and CDR2 FQNEAQ (reference sequence). Trimming cost V 7 bases and J 6 bases, with 13 bases left between them. The CDR3 loop is CASTSNYGEQYF. CDR3 coding DNA: TGTGCCAGCACCTCGAACTACGGCGAGCAGTACTTC.

This clonotype was counted many times. V gene TRBV4-3 combines with J gene TRBJ2-7; D is possibly TRBD2 (5 bases). The germline CDR1 and CDR2 sequences are LGHNA and YSLEER. The CDR3 sequence is 13 residues long. Trimming took 0 bases from V and 9 from J, leaving 12 bases between them. The CDR3 reads CASSQDPGKMQYF. The CDR3 DNA reads TGCGCCAGCAGCCAAGATCCGGGGAAAATGCAGTACTTC.

The rearrangement joins TRBV11-2 to TRBJ2-3; D assignment may be TRBD1 or TRBD2 (6 bases each). Germline V gene lookup returns CDR1 SGHAT and CDR2 FQNNGV. There are 15 residues in the CDR3. V shed 3 bases and J shed 2 bases, with 12 bases lying between them. The CDR3 DNA reads as TGTGCCAGCAGCTTTATGGGGGGCCCCACAGATACGCAGTATTTT. It translates to CASSFMGGPTDTQYF.

Many counts were recorded for this clonotype. V is TRBV7-9 and J is TRBJ2-2, with 8 bases matching TRBD2. Losses at the gene ends were 4 bases for V and 4 bases for J; bases not matched to a gene: 11. This CDR3 has 17 amino acids. Germline V gives CDR1 SEHNR, CDR2 FQNEAQ (reference sequence). The CDR3, as DNA: TGTGCCAGCAGCTCGACGCCGGGACTAGATCTCACCGGGGAGCTGTTTTTT. It yields the protein CASSSTPGLDLTGELFF.

Comments on this clonotype: A read error is possible here, since a much larger clone lies one base away. The rearrangement links TRBV12-5 to TRBJ2-6; 9 bases are a match to TRBD1. Per germline, CDR1 LGHNT and CDR2 FRNRAP. The CDR3 runs 18 residues. The trim removed 4 bases at V and 3 bases at J, leaving 10 bases unmatched. The CDR3 DNA sequence: TGTGCTAGTGGTTATCCCAGGACAGGGGAGTTTGGGGCCAACGTCCTGACTTTC. Its translation is CASGYPRTGEFGANVLTF. The whole variable domain, remainder taken from reference TRBV12-5 and TRBJ2-6, is DARVTQTPRHKVTEMGQEVTMRCQPILGHNTVFWYRQTMMQGLELLAYFRNRAPLDDSGMPKDRFSAEMPDATLATLKIQPSEPRDSAVYFCASGYPRTGEFGANVLTFGAGSRLTVL.

The rearrangement uses TRBV6-5 and TRBJ2-7; 9 bases fit TRBD1. V was pared by 4 bases and J by 1 base, with 5 bases of the junction left unmatched. The CDR3 has 15 amino acids. CDR1 is MNHEY and CDR2 is SVGAGI in the germline V gene. The CDR3 coding sequence is TGTGCCAGCAGTTCTTGGACAGGGGTTTCCTACGAGCAGTACTTC. Translated, it gives CASSSWTGVSYEQYF.

This clonotype was observed a handful of times. The V gene is TRBV29-1, the J gene TRBJ2-5, with a tentative D call TRBD1 (6 bases). Germline V gene lookup returns CDR1 SQVTM and CDR2 ANQGSEA. The CDR3 loop spans 16 amino acids. Trimming shortened V by 6 bases and J by 5 bases, and 25 bases separated the two germline ends. The CDR3 loop reads CSVPRQALGPAETQYF. In nucleotides, the CDR3 is TGCAGCGTCCCCAGACAGGCCCTGGGGCCCGCGGAGACCCAGTACTTC.

Ten or more counts support this clonotype. The chain links TRBV4-2 to TRBJ2-6, with TRBD2 matching 8 bases. The CDR3 runs to 18 residues. Per germline, CDR1 LGHNA and CDR2 YNFKEQ. Losses at the gene ends were 0 bases for V and 0 bases for J; bases not matched to a gene: 4. This CDR3 reads CASSQDASGFSGANVLTF. The CDR3 DNA reads TGTGCCAGCAGCCAAGATGCTAGCGGGTTCTCTGGGGCCAACGTCCTGACTTTC.

This clonotype was recorded only once. The junction shows a germline mismatch at one end, possibly a read error. The V gene is TRBV7-9, the J gene TRBJ2-2, with D tentatively TRBD1 (5 bases). The germline gives CDR1 SEHNR, CDR2 FQNEAQ (reference sequence). The CDR3 sequence is 15 residues long. For the CDR3, the DNA is TGTGCCAGCACCCGAGACAGCACGAACCCCGGGGAGCTGTTTTTT. As protein: CASTRDSTNPGELFF. Variable domain in full (rest from reference TRBV7-9 and TRBJ2-2): DTGVSQNPRHKITKRGQNVTFRCDPISEHNRLYWYRQTLGQGPEFLTYFQNEAQLEKSRLLSDRFSAERPKGSFSTLEIQRTEQGDSAMYLCASTRDSTNPGELFFGEGSRLTVL.

The rearrangement joins TRBV19 to TRBJ2-7; D may be TRBD2 (5 bases). Germline CDR1 is LNHDA and CDR2 is SQIVND (reference sequence). The V gene lost 6 bases and the J gene lost 6 bases, with 27 bases spanning the gap. The CDR3 contains 17 residues. CDR3 nucleotides: TGTGCCAGTAGAACCGACGGGGTTTGGAAGGTCCCCCCCGAGCAGTACTTC. Its protein product is CASRTDGVWKVPPEQYF.

This clonotype was seen only once. The chain carries TRBV7-9 and TRBJ2-1; 9 positions agree with TRBD2. After removal of 7 bases from V and 5 bases from J, the junction contained 9 bases not matched to a gene. Germline values: CDR1 SEHNR, CDR2 FQNEAQ (reference sequence). The CDR3 covers 15 residues. Written as DNA, the CDR3 is TGTGCCAGCATCTCGCGGGAGGGCCTGCACAATGAGCAGTTCTTC. Translating gives CASISREGLHNEQFF.

In regard to this clonotype: This may be a read error, as it is one base from a much larger clone. V is TRBV4-1 and J is TRBJ2-5; D gene unclear. The CDR3 sequence is 16 residues long. The V and J ends lost 0 bases and 1 base respectively, with 12 bases between them. CDR1 and CDR2 from the germline V gene are MGHRA and YSYEKL. This CDR3 reads CASSQERTSIQETQYF. CDR3 coding DNA: TGCGCCAGCAGCCAAGAGCGGACGAGCATCCAAGAGACCCAGTACTTC.